These T cell receptor beta chains were read from a single sample in a study of blood T cells in healthy people across ages. TCRdb re-called the 5' RACE reads with MiXCR, one entry per CDR3 protein. Of about 1.7 million distinct CDR3 sequences in the sample, roughly 28% were seen once. The sequencing input was blood. Every receptor here comes from a woman aged 25 to 39 in good health. CDR3s include the opening cysteine and the closing phenylalanine or tryptophan. Each record gives: V gene, D gene, clone size, CDR3 length, J gene, CDR3 protein, CDR3 DNA. D genes are given only for firm matches. A clone size is listed for some rows: how often the clone was seen (once, few, many), or a class if it is expanded.

>TRBV4-3|-|few|17|TRBJ2-1
CASSQGAGEPSYNEQFF
TGCGCCAGCAGCCAGGGCGCTGGGGAGCCCTCCTACAATGAGCAGTTCTTC
>TRBV20-1|-|-|14|TRBJ2-3
CSARSPASTDTQYF
TGCAGTGCTAGAAGCCCGGCCAGCACAGATACGCAGTATTTT
>TRBV6-5|-|many|12|TRBJ2-3
CASSQGGHTQYF
TGTGCCAGCAGCCAAGGGGGGCATACGCAGTATTTT
>TRBV20-1|-|few|14|TRBJ2-5
CSARARPLRETQYF
TGCAGTGCTAGAGCTCGCCCACTGCGAGAGACCCAGTACTTC
>TRBV28|-|-|13|TRBJ1-5
CASRYLSNQPQHF
TGTGCCAGCAGGTACCTTAGCAATCAGCCCCAGCATTTT
>TRBV7-2|TRBD2|many|16|TRBJ2-7
CASSFPLSGSSYEQYF
TGTGCCAGCAGCTTTCCTCTAAGCGGGAGCTCCTACGAGCAGTACTTC
>TRBV7-8|-|-|17|TRBJ2-5
CASGLKGVAAFQETQYF
TGTGCCAGCGGGTTAAAGGGGGTAGCAGCCTTCCAAGAGACCCAGTACTTC
>TRBV6-1|-|-|14|TRBJ2-7
CASKNQGGIYEQYF
TGTGCCAGCAAGAATCAGGGGGGGATCTACGAGCAGTACTTC
>TRBV3-1|-|-|12|TRBJ1-2
CASNQNNHGYTF
TGTGCCAGCAACCAGAATAATCATGGCTACACCTTC
>TRBV3-1|TRBD1|once|13|TRBJ1-2
CASSSSRDSGYTF
TGTGCCAGCAGTAGCTCCCGGGACAGCGGCTACACCTTC